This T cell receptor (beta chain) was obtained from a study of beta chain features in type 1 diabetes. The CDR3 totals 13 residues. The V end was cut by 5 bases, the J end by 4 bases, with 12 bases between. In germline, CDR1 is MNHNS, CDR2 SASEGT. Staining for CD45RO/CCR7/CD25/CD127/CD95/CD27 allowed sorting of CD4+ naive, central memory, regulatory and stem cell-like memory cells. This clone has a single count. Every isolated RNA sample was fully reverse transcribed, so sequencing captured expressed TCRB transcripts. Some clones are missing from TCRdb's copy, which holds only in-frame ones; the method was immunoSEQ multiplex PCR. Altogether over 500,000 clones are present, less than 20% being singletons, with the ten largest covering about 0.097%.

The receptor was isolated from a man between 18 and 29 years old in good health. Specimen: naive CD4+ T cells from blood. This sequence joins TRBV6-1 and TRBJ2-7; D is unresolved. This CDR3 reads CASSRTESYEQYF. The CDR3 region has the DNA TGTGCCAGCAGTCGAACGGAGAGTTACGAGCAGTACTTC.